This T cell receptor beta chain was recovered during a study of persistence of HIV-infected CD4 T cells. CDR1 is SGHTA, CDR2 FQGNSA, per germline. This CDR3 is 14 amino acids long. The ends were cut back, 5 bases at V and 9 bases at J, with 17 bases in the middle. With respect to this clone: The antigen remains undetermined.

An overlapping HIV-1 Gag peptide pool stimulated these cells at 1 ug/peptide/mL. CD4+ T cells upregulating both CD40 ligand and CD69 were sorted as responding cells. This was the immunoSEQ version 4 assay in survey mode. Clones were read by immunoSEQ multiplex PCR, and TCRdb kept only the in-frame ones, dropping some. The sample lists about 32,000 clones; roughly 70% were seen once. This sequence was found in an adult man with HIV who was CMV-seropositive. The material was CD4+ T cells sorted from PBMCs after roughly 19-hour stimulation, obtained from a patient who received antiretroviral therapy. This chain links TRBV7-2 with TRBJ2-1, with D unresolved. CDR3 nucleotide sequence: TGTGCCAGCAGCCGGTCGTCCGGGTACTCTGAGCAGTTCTTC. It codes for CASSRSSGYSEQFF.